This T cell receptor beta chain was observed in a study of T cell responses to AZD1222 COVID-19 vaccine. TCRdb's table, derived via immunoSEQ multiplex PCR, lists solely in-frame clones and lacks some. Of some 120,000 clones in the sample, approximately 87% were seen once. Germline assignment: CDR1 MNHEY and CDR2 SVGAGI. The V segment lost 4 bases and the J segment 3 bases; nucleotides outside the gene matches: 7. CDR3 length equals 15 residues. The chain joins TRBV6-5 to TRBJ2-5; TRBD2 matches 8 bases. This TCR came from an adult in good health. The specimen was peripheral blood, collected on day 0 of AZD1222 vaccination. CDR3 protein: CASSWVGAGEETQYF. As DNA, the CDR3 is TGTGCCAGCAGTTGGGTCGGAGCGGGAGAAGAGACCCAGTACTTC.